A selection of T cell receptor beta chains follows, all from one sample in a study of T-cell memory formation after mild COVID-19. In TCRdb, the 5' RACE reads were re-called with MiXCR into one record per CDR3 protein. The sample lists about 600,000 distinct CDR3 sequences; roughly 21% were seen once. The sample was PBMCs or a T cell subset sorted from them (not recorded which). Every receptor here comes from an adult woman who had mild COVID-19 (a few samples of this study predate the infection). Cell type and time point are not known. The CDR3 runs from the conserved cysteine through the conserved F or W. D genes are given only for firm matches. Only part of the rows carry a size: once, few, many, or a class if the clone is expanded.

TGCGCCAGCAGCCAAGATAATAGGCTAGCGGGAGGGCCCTCCTACGAGCAGTACTTC | CASSQDNRLAGGPSYEQYF | TRBV4-3 | TRBD2 | . | TRBJ2-7
TGTGCCAGCAGCTACGGCATGGTAAGGGACGAGCAGTACTTC | CASSYGMVRDEQYF | TRBV7-2 | . | . | TRBJ2-7
TGTGCCAGCAGCGTAGCTGCTAGCGGGGGGACAGATACGCAGTATTTT | CASSVAASGGTDTQYF | TRBV9 | TRBD2 | once | TRBJ2-3
TGTGCCACCAGTGAGGGGACTAGCGGGAGGTTAACAGATACGCAGTATTTT | CATSEGTSGRLTDTQYF | TRBV24-1 | TRBD2 | . | TRBJ2-3
TGCGCCAGCAGCAGCGGACAGGGTGGTACGAACACTGAAGCTTTCTTT | CASSSGQGGTNTEAFF | TRBV4-1 | TRBD1 | few | TRBJ1-1
TGCGCCAGCAGCATAACTAGCGGGAGCGGGAATGAGCAGTTCTTC | CASSITSGSGNEQFF | TRBV5-1 | TRBD2 | few | TRBJ2-1
TGTGCTAGTGGTTTGGGGGGTGAGCAGTTCTTC | CASGLGGEQFF | TRBV12-5 | . | few | TRBJ2-1
TGCAGTGCTAGAGGCAATGAAAAACTGTTTTTT | CSARGNEKLFF | TRBV20-1 | . | . | TRBJ1-4
TGTGCCAGCAGTCCCGACTCCACGTCCCCCAATGAGCAGTTCTTC | CASSPDSTSPNEQFF | TRBV6-2/TRBV6-3 | . | few | TRBJ2-1
TGTGCCAGCAGTGCCACGAGACAGGGGGCTACAGATACGCAGTATTTT | CASSATRQGATDTQYF | TRBV25-1 | TRBD1 | . | TRBJ2-3
TGCGCCAGCAGCTCTGGACTAGCGGGGGCACGATACACAGATACGCAGTATTTT | CASSSGLAGARYTDTQYF | TRBV5-1 | TRBD2 | . | TRBJ2-3
TGTGCCTGGAGGACAGGTCAGGGATACAATGAGCAGTTCTTC | CAWRTGQGYNEQFF | TRBV30 | . | . | TRBJ2-1
TGTGCCAGCAGCTTAGTGTCAGGGGACACTGAAGCTTTCTTT | CASSLVSGDTEAFF | TRBV11-2 | . | few | TRBJ1-1
TGTGCCAGCCAGTTGGGATGGGAGCAGTACTTC | CASQLGWEQYF | TRBV6-2/TRBV6-3 | . | few | TRBJ2-7
TGTGCCAGCAGTTACCAGGATCAGGGGTGGAACTATGGCTACACCTTC | CASSYQDQGWNYGYTF | TRBV6-6 | . | . | TRBJ1-2
TGTGCCAGCAGACCTACGGGAGCGGGCACAGATACGCAGTATTTT | CASRPTGAGTDTQYF | TRBV12-3/TRBV12-4 | . | few | TRBJ2-3